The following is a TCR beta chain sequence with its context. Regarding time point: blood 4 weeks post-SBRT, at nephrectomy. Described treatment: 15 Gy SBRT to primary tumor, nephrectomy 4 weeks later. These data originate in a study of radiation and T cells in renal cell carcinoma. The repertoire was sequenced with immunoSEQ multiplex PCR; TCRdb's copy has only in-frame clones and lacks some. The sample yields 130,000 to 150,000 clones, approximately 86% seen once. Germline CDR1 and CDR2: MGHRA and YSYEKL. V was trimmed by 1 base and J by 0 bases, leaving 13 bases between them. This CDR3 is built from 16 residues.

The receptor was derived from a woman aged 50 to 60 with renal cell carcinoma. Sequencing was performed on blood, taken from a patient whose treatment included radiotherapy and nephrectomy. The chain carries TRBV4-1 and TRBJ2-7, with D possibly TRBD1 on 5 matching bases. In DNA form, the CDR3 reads TGCGCCAGCAGCCAAGGTCAGGGCATTAGCTCCTACGAGCAGTACTTC. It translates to CASSQGQGISSYEQYF.